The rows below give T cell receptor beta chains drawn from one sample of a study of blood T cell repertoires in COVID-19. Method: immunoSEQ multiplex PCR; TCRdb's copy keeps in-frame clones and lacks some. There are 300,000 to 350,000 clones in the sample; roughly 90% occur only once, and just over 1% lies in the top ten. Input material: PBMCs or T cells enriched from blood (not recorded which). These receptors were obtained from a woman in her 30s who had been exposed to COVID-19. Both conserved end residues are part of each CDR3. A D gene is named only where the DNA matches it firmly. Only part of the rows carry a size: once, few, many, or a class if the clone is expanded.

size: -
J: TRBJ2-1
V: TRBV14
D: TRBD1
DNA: TGTGCCAGCAGCCAGGACAGGGGTTTGCGGAATGAGCAGTTCTTC
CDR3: CASSQDRGLRNEQFF

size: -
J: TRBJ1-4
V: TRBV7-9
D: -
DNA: TGTGCCAGCAGCTCCGTGGGCGGGTTGGGCGGAAAACTGTTTTTT
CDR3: CASSSVGGLGGKLFF

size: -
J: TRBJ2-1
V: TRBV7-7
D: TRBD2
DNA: TGTGCTAGCAGCCCACGAGCGGGAGGCGACAATGAGCAGTTCTTC
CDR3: CASSPRAGGDNEQFF

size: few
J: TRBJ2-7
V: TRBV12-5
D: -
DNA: TGTGCTAGTGGTTTGACCCCTCGGGAATCCGAGCAGTACTTC
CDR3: CASGLTPRESEQYF

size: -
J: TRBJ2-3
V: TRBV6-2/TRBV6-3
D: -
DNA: TGTGCCAGCAGTTACAGACAGCGCACAGATACGCAGTATTTT
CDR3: CASSYRQRTDTQYF

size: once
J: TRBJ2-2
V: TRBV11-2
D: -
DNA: TGTGCCAGCAGCTTAGATCTCGTCCAGGCCGCCGGGGAGCTGTTTTTT
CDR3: CASSLDLVQAAGELFF

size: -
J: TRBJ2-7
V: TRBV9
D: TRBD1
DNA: TGTGCCAGCAGCGTAGGTCAGGGGGTCGACGAGCAGTACTTC
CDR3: CASSVGQGVDEQYF

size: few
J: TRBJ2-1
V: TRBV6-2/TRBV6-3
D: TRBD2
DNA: TGTGCCAGCAGTGCCCTCGGGGTGGCGGGAGAACTCTACAATGAGCAGTTCTTC
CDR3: CASSALGVAGELYNEQFF

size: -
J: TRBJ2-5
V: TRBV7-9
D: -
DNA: TGTGCCAGCAGCTTAGAGGGCGGCGCGGGCATAGAGACCCAGTACTTC
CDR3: CASSLEGGAGIETQYF

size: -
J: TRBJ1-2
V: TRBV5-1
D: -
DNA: TGCGCCAGCAGCTCCGCGGGGACCCATGGCTACACCTTC
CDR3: CASSSAGTHGYTF

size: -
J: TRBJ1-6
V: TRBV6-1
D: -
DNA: TGTGCCAGCAGTGAAGGGGGAGCAGTCTATAATTCACCCCTCCACTTT
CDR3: CASSEGGAVYNSPLHF

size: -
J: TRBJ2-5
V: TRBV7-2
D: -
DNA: TGTGCCAGCAGCTTACAGGGATATGAGACCCAGTACTTC
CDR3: CASSLQGYETQYF

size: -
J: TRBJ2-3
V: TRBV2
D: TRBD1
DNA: TGTGCCAGTATTGTGGCAGGGGGTACAGATACGCAGTATTTT
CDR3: CASIVAGGTDTQYF

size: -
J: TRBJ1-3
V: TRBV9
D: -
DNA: TGTGCCAGCAGCGTAGCTGGGGCAAATGGAAACACCATATATTTT
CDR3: CASSVAGANGNTIYF

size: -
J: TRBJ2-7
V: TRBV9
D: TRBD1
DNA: TGTGCCAGCAGCGCGGGACAGCTCGCCTACGAGCAGTACTTC
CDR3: CASSAGQLAYEQYF

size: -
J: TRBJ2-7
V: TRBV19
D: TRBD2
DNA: TGTGCCAGTAGAACCGGGACTACATATTACGAGCAGTACTTC
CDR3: CASRTGTTYYEQYF

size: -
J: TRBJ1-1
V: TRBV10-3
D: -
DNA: TGTGCCATCAGTGAGTCGCGGCCGAACACTGAAGCTTTCTTT
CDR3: CAISESRPNTEAFF

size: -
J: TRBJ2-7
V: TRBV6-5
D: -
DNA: TGTGCCAGCCTTACCGAGGGGGATGGCGAGCAGTACTTC
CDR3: CASLTEGDGEQYF

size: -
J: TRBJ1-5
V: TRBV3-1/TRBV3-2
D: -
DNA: TGTGCCAGCAGCCAAGTGTCAGGTAGCAATCAGCCCCAGCATTTT
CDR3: CASSQVSGSNQPQHF

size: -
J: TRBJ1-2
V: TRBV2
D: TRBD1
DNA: TGTGCCAGTGTGCTCGACAGGGGTTCGGGCTATGGCTACACCTTC
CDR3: CASVLDRGSGYGYTF

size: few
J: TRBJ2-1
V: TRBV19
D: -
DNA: TGTGCCAGCCATGGGGCAGGGGTCTACAATGAGCAGTTCTTC
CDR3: CASHGAGVYNEQFF

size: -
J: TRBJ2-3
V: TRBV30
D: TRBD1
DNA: TGTGCCTGGAGTGTAGGCAGGGGGCGCCCAGATACGCAGTATTTT
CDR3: CAWSVGRGRPDTQYF

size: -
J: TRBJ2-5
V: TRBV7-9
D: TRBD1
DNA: TGTGCCAGCAGCATACGACAGGGGCGAGAGACCCAGTACTTC
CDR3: CASSIRQGRETQYF

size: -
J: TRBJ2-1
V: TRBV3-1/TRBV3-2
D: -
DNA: TGTGCCAGCAGCCAAGAGGGGCTCAATGAGCAGTTCTTC
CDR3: CASSQEGLNEQFF

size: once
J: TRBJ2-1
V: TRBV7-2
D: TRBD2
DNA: TGTGCCAGCAGCCCATGGCTAGCGGGGGCCTACAATGAGCAGTTCTTC
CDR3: CASSPWLAGAYNEQFF

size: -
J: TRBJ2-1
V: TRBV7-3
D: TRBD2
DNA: TGTGCCAGCAGTAGACCGGGACTAGCGGGAGGGCCTAATAATGAGCAGTTCTTC
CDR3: CASSRPGLAGGPNNEQFF

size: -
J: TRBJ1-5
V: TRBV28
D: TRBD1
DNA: TGTGCCAGCTTGCGGTCAACAGGGGGTAATCAGCCCCAGCATTTT
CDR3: CASLRSTGGNQPQHF

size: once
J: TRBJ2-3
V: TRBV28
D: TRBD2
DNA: TGTGCCAGCAGCCCTATCGGACTAGCGGCGGGGGAGCCAGATACGCAGTATTTT
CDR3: CASSPIGLAAGEPDTQYF

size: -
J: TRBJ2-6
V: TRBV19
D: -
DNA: TGTGCCAGTAGCCTAACGAACAGGGCGGCCGGGGCCAACGTCCTGACTTTC
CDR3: CASSLTNRAAGANVLTF

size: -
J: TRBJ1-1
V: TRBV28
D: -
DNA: TGTGCCAGCAGTTTCCGCAGGAACACTGAAGCTTTCTTT
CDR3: CASSFRRNTEAFF

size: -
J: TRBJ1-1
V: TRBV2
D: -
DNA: TGTGCCAGCAGTGACCTTTCGGGTCGGCGTCAAGAAGCTTTCTTT
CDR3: CASSDLSGRRQEAFF

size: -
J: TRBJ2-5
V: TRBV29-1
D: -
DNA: TGCAGCGTTTTGGAAGGGGCAGTAGAGACCCAGTACTTC
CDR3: CSVLEGAVETQYF

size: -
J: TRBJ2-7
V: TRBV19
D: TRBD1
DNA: TGTGCCAGTAGTTCTGGACAGGGACGGTACGAGCAGTACTTC
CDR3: CASSSGQGRYEQYF

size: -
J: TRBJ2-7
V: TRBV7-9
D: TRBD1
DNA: TGTGCCAGCAGCGCACCAGCCGGGACAGGAAGCTCCTACGAGCAGTACTTC
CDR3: CASSAPAGTGSSYEQYF

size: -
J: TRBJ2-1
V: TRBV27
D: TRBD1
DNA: TGTGCCAGCAGTTTATCGGCGGACAGGGGAATGTTCTTC
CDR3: CASSLSADRGMFF